Presented here are 3 T cell receptor beta chains from one specimen sequenced in a study of blood T cells in healthy people across ages (dated by TCRdb to about 2015). The method was 5' RACE. Sequencing used an Illumina HiSeq 2500. A second PCR of about 6 to 11 cycles was performed with a sample-barcoded 5' primer and a J-beta primer mix. TCRdb reprocessing: public reads trimmed at Q25 with fastp, clones called with MiXCR, in-frame beta chains kept. Identical CDR3 protein sequences are pooled into one entry, listed with their most common genes and DNA. This sample gives about 1 million distinct CDR3 sequences in total; around 45% of them show up just once. The top ten constitute approximately 17% of the sample. What was sequenced was blood. The receptors here all came from a woman aged 55-69 years in good health.

Notes on this clonotype: Relative to the germline gene, one junction end is altered; a read error may explain this. This chain links TRBV7-2 with TRBJ2-3; TRBD2 matches at 9 bases. The germline V gene has CDR1 SGHTA and CDR2 FQGNSA. There are 16 residues in the CDR3. The DNA for the CDR3 is TGTGCCAGCAGCCCGGGGACTAGCTATATCACAGATGCGCAGTATTTT. Amino acids: CASSPGTSYITDAQYF.

The chain combines TRBV20-1 with TRBJ2-4, with 10 bases aligning to TRBD2. This CDR3 contains 15 residues. CDR1 is DFQATT, CDR2 SNEGSKA, per germline (reference sequence). V trimming: 0 bases; J trimming: 13 bases; junction bases outside the gene matches: 12. CDR3 loop: CSARDRVAGGIEQYF. The CDR3 DNA is TGCAGTGCTAGAGATCGGGTAGCGGGAGGTATTGAGCAGTACTTC.

The rearrangement joins TRBV10-1 to TRBJ2-2; D not certain. Germline V gives CDR1 WNHNN, CDR2 SYGVQD (reference sequence). This CDR3 has 18 residues. V lost 2 bases and J lost 3, with 19 bases in between. CDR3 residues: CASSEKVDLLGDTGELFF. CDR3 bases: TGCGCCAGCAGTGAGAAGGTTGACCTACTTGGGGACACCGGGGAGCTGTTTTTT.